These 29 T cell receptor beta chains originate from one sample sequenced in a study of cytomegalovirus exposure and HLA in healthy donors. In the PCR, 60 Vbeta and 13 Jbeta primers were used. Sequenced by immunoSEQ multiplex PCR; TCRdb stores in-frame clones only, minus some. The sample includes around 90,000 clones, around three fifths of them seen just once. The material sequenced was PBMCs. These receptor sequences come from a woman in her 50s in good health and CMV-seropositive.

This clone occurred a few times. Other DNA sequences of this sample code for an identical CDR3. This chain links TRBV5-1 with TRBJ1-1; the match to TRBD1 covers 9 bases. V shed 4 bases and J 0 bases; nucleotides not matched to a gene: 4. CDR1 is SGHRS, CDR2 YFSETQ, per germline. The CDR3 sequence is 15 residues long. CDR3 coding DNA: TGCGCCAGCAGCCTCGGGACAGGGATGAACACTGAAGCTTTCTTT. Translation: CASSLGTGMNTEAFF.

V usage is TRBV5-1 and J usage is TRBJ2-1; 10 bases agree with TRBD1. The CDR3 totals 16 residues. The ends lost 0 bases at V and 8 bases at J; junction bases unmatched: 8. Germline CDR1 SGHRS, CDR2 YFSETQ. Here the CDR3 reads CASSLAPGTGVYEQFF. As DNA, the CDR3 is TGCGCCAGCAGCTTGGCCCCAGGGACAGGGGTCTATGAGCAGTTCTTC.

The chain links TRBV4-1 to TRBJ2-7, with 7 bases lining up with TRBD1. V lost 6 bases, J lost 4 bases, and 12 bases stayed unmatched. CDR1 MGHRA and CDR2 YSYEKL come from the germline V gene. The CDR3 is 15 residues long. The CDR3 loop is CASSPTTGAEYEQYF. The CDR3 DNA follows: TGCGCCAGCAGTCCGACTACAGGGGCGGAATACGAGCAGTACTTC.

The V call is TRBV11-2, the J call TRBJ1-2; maybe TRBD1 (5 bases). This CDR3 has 14 residues. V gave up 0 bases and J gave up 6 bases, with 11 bases separating them. CDR1 SGHAT and CDR2 FQNNGV come from the germline V gene. In DNA form, the CDR3 reads TGTGCCAGCAGCTTAGATAGGGGCGCGGATGGCTACACCTTC. Its protein is CASSLDRGADGYTF.

This clone turned up a few times. The DNA of the CDR3 is TGTGCCAGTAGTATCGCGGCAGACTCCTACGAGCAGTACTTC. Translated, it gives CASSIAADSYEQYF. This chain joins TRBV19 and TRBJ2-7; D is undetermined. Germline V gene sequence: CDR1 LNHDA, CDR2 SQIVND (reference sequence). The CDR3 is 14 residues long. Trimming left V 3 bases short and J 0 bases short, with 9 bases between.

The CDR3 sequence: CASRQGWAYEQYF. The CDR3 DNA follows: TGTGCCAGCAGACAGGGTTGGGCCTACGAGCAGTACTTC. This chain links TRBV6-5 with TRBJ2-7; maybe TRBD1 (6 bases). The germline V and J ends were trimmed by 6 bases and 2 bases, with 11 bases remaining between them. Germline V CDR1 and CDR2: MNHEY, SVGAGI. The CDR3 has 13 residues.

The V and J genes are TRBV5-1 and TRBJ1-6; D is unclear. The germline V gene encodes CDR1 SGHRS and CDR2 YFSETQ. V was trimmed by 0 bases and J by 10 bases, leaving 11 bases between them. The CDR3 extends over 14 amino acids. The CDR3 DNA follows: TGCGCCAGCAGCTTGGACCCGCGGGCCTCACCCCTCCACTTT. It is translated as CASSLDPRASPLHF. Full variable domain (missing parts from reference TRBV5-1 and TRBJ1-6): KAGVTQTPRYLIKTRGQQVTLSCSPISGHRSVSWYQQTPGQGLQFLFEYFSETQRNKGNFPGRFSGRQFSNSRSEMNVSTLELGDSALYLCASSLDPRASPLHFGNGTRLTVT.

The rearrangement uses TRBV6-6 and TRBJ1-3; 8 positions agree with TRBD1. Germline V gene lookup returns CDR1 MNHNY and CDR2 SVGAGI (reference sequence). The trim removed 5 bases at V and 2 bases at J, leaving 5 bases unmatched. CDR3 length: 15 residues. The CDR3 nucleotides are TGTGCCAGCAGTCTCGGACAGGGTGCTGGAAACACCATATATTTT. Its translation: CASSLGQGAGNTIYF.

For this clone: At one end, the junction sequence differs from germline, possibly due to a read error. The same CDR3 is also encoded by other DNA sequences in this sample. V and J are TRBV5-6 and TRBJ1-6; 10 bases are a match to TRBD1. Germline V gene sequence: CDR1 SGHDT, CDR2 YYEEEE. The CDR3 is 19 residues long. Here the CDR3 DNA reads TGTGCCAGCAGCACGGGACAGGGGATACTACCCTCCTATAATTCCCCCCTCCACTTT. Amino acid sequence: CASSTGQGILPSYNSPLHF.

This chain links TRBV4-3 with TRBJ2-3, with 9 bases identical to TRBD2. The germline gives CDR1 LGHNA, CDR2 YSLEER. The CDR3 is 20 residues long. V lost 0 bases, J lost 2 bases, and 15 bases stayed unmatched. In DNA form, the CDR3 reads TGCGCCAGCAGCCAAGATAGCCCCGTGGAGCGGGGGGACCTCACAGATACGCAGTATTTT. Encoded protein: CASSQDSPVERGDLTDTQYF.

CDR3 DNA: TGTGCCAGCAGTTCCTATCGGGAGGCCAACGCGGGGGGATACGAGCAGTACTTC. It yields the protein CASSSYREANAGGYEQYF. The J gene is TRBJ2-7, the V gene TRBV28, with 8 bases fitting TRBD2. The V and J ends lost 4 bases and 4 bases, in that order; junction bases with no gene match: 18. Looked up from germline, CDR1 is MDHEN and CDR2 is SYDVKM. The CDR3 sequence is 18 residues long.

This clone appeared a single time. The V call is TRBV19, the J call TRBJ1-2; tentatively, D is TRBD1 (5 bases). The CDR3 loop spans 14 amino acids. CDR1 is LNHDA and CDR2 is SQIVND in the germline V gene (reference sequence). Deletions cut 4 bases from V and 8 bases from J, with 17 bases between. For the CDR3, the DNA is TGTGCCAGTAGTACCCCACCGGACACCTGGGGCTACACCTTC. Protein product: CASSTPPDTWGYTF.

The chain combines TRBV5-1 with TRBJ1-1, with TRBD1 matching over 10 bases. Germline values: CDR1 SGHRS, CDR2 YFSETQ. J was trimmed by 6 bases and V by 4 bases; bases with no gene match: 3. The CDR3 is made up of 13 amino acids. This chain's CDR3 is CASSAGTGAEAFF. CDR3 sequence (DNA): TGCGCCAGCAGCGCTGGGACAGGGGCTGAAGCTTTCTTT. Filled out from reference TRBV5-1 and TRBJ1-1, the complete variable domain reads KAGVTQTPRYLIKTRGQQVTLSCSPISGHRSVSWYQQTPGQGLQFLFEYFSETQRNKGNFPGRFSGRQFSNSRSEMNVSTLELGDSALYLCASSAGTGAEAFFGQGTRLTVV.

Only one count was recorded for this clone. The chain recombines TRBV4-2 with TRBJ2-1; a possible D gene is TRBD2 (7 bases). Germline V lookup: CDR1 LGHNA, CDR2 YNFKEQ. The V gene lost 0 bases and the J gene lost 8 bases, with 14 bases spanning the gap. The CDR3 runs 15 residues. The CDR3 here is CASSQDVGGLYEQFF. In DNA form, the CDR3 reads TGTGCCAGCAGCCAAGACGTGGGGGGGCTTTATGAGCAGTTCTTC.

The V and J genes are TRBV7-2 and TRBJ2-7; 7 bases are shared with TRBD1. There are 15 residues in the CDR3. Trimming removed 5 bases from V and 3 bases from J; junction bases left unmatched: 10. CDR1 is SGHTA, CDR2 FQGNSA, per germline. CDR3 in amino acids: CASSRPSTGIYEQYF. The CDR3 DNA is TGTGCCAGCAGCCGACCTTCGACAGGGATCTACGAGCAGTACTTC.

The chain combines TRBV7-3 with TRBJ1-1; tentative D call: TRBD1 (5 bases). V dropped 5 bases and J dropped 2 bases, with 9 bases sitting between them. CDR3 length: 13 residues. The V gene's germline CDR1 is SGHTA and CDR2 FQGTGA. The CDR3 region is CASSAQANTEAFF. For the CDR3, the DNA is TGTGCCAGCAGCGCACAGGCTAACACTGAAGCTTTCTTT.

Comment on this clone: One junction end does not reproduce the germline sequence, and a read error may be involved. The V call is TRBV7-9, the J call TRBJ2-3; TRBD1 matches 8 bases. Germline CDR1 is SEHNR and CDR2 is FQNEAQ (reference sequence). The length of the CDR3 is 17 residues. DNA for the CDR3: TGTTCCAGCGGCGATACTAGGACAGGGACCCCTACAAGGACGCAGTATTTT. It codes for CSSGDTRTGTPTRTQYF.

V is TRBV4-2 and J is TRBJ2-1; TRBD1 matches at 8 bases. Germline V gives CDR1 LGHNA, CDR2 YNFKEQ. J lost 2 bases, V lost 1 base, and 4 bases had no gene match. The CDR3 runs to 16 residues. CDR3 sequence: CASSQADRGAYNEQFF. DNA for the CDR3: TGTGCCAGCAGCCAAGCAGACAGGGGCGCCTACAATGAGCAGTTCTTC.

J is TRBJ2-7 and V is TRBV6-5; D remains ambiguous. CDR1 MNHEY and CDR2 SVGAGI come from the germline V gene. The CDR3 runs 14 residues. The V gene lost 3 bases and the J gene lost 0 bases, with 9 bases spanning the gap. CDR3 sequence: CASSYSAYSYEQYF. In DNA, the CDR3 is TGTGCCAGCAGTTATTCAGCGTACTCCTACGAGCAGTACTTC.

This clone was seen a handful of times. V and J are TRBV30 and TRBJ2-1, with TRBD2 matching 13 bases. The CDR3 has 14 residues. The germline gives CDR1 GTSNPN, CDR2 SVGIG (reference sequence). Losses at the gene ends were 5 bases for V and 4 bases for J; bases not matched to a gene: 2. The CDR3: CAWELAGGYNEQFF. CDR3 sequence (DNA): TGTGCCTGGGAACTAGCGGGGGGGTACAATGAGCAGTTCTTC.

This clone was recorded a few times. This chain joins TRBV4-3 and TRBJ2-3; D call uncertain. CDR1 LGHNA and CDR2 YSLEER come from the germline V gene. The CDR3 is 15 amino acids. V lost 0 bases and J lost 4, with 11 bases in between. CDR3 in DNA: TGCGCCAGCAGCCAAGATCATAACGACTCAGATACGCAGTATTTT. As protein: CASSQDHNDSDTQYF.

This sequence joins TRBV5-1 and TRBJ1-6; 7 bases line up with TRBD1. J gave up 11 bases and V 0 bases, and 5 bases lay outside the gene matches. The CDR3 covers 14 residues. Per the germline V gene, CDR1 is SGHRS and CDR2 is YFSETQ. As DNA, the CDR3 is TGCGCCAGCAGCTTGGGGACAGGAGGGGCACCCCTCCACTTT. Its protein is CASSLGTGGAPLHF.

In this sample, this clone turned up a few times. This chain uses TRBV7-3 with TRBJ2-2; a weak D match, TRBD2 (5 bases). The CDR3 runs to 15 residues. Germline V gives CDR1 SGHTA, CDR2 FQGTGA. V lost 2 bases to trimming and J lost 0 bases, with 7 bases between them. CDR3 region: CASSLDYANTGELFF. DNA for the CDR3: TGTGCCAGCAGCTTAGACTACGCGAACACCGGGGAGCTGTTTTTT.

V and J are TRBV11-2 and TRBJ1-1; possibly TRBD1 for D (5 bases). The CDR3 has 19 residues. The germline V gene encodes CDR1 SGHAT and CDR2 FQNNGV. With 3 bases removed from V and 5 bases from J, the gap between germline ends came to 28 bases. As DNA, the CDR3 is TGTGCCAGCAGCTTTCCTTCGGACGGATCTTTTTCAGGGAGGACTGAAGCTTTCTTT. This translates into CASSFPSDGSFSGRTEAFF.

The chain combines TRBV10-2 with TRBJ2-5; D unclear. The J call is in doubt because the DNA end fits TRBJ2-7 better. The germline V gene encodes CDR1 WSHSY and CDR2 SAAADI. The CDR3 length is 13 residues. The CDR3 loop reads CASSEAPTYEQYF. The CDR3, as DNA: TGCGCCAGCAGTGAGGCACCAACCTACGAGCAGTACTTC.

V and J are TRBV6-1 and TRBJ1-5; TRBD1 aligns across 8 bases. Germline CDR1 reads MNHNS; CDR2 reads SASEGT. The CDR3 consists of 15 residues. V lost 7 bases, J lost 5 bases, and 10 bases stayed unmatched. The CDR3: CASTLGQGADQPQHF. CDR3 coding DNA: TGTGCCAGCACCCTCGGACAGGGAGCCGATCAGCCCCAGCATTTT.

The genes are TRBV7-6 and TRBJ2-3; 7 bases match TRBD2. V was clipped by 0 bases and J by 0 bases; unmatched bases: 9. CDR3 length: 18 amino acids. Germline V lookup: CDR1 SGHVS, CDR2 FNYEAQ. CDR3 DNA: TGTGCCAGCAGCTTAGCGATCAGCGGGGATCCTAGCACAGATACGCAGTATTTT. Protein: CASSLAISGDPSTDTQYF.

This clone appeared a single time. V is TRBV6-6 and J is TRBJ2-3; D possibly corresponds to TRBD1 (6 bases). The length of the CDR3 is 13 residues. Looked up from germline, CDR1 is MNHNY and CDR2 is SVGAGI (reference sequence). V was pared by 3 bases and J by 3 bases, with 7 bases between. The chain's CDR3 is CASSYQGTDTQYF. The CDR3 nucleotides read TGTGCCAGCAGTTATCAGGGGACAGATACGCAGTATTTT.

To note about this clone: At one end the junction does not follow the germline gene, possibly because of a read error. The rearrangement uses TRBV7-9 and TRBJ1-1; D is undetermined. CDR3 length equals 12 residues. Germline CDR1 and CDR2: SEHNR and FQNEAQ (reference sequence). DNA for the CDR3: TGTTCCAGCAGCCTAGACATGACTGAAGCTTTCTTT. It yields the protein CSSSLDMTEAFF.